Reported below is one T cell receptor beta chain. No antigen is known for it. Measured with immunoSEQ multiplex PCR; TCRdb has only the in-frame clones, and not every one. This sample has roughly 68,000 clones; roughly 96% occur once, and the top ten carry 2% to 2.5%. These data belong to a study of cytomegalovirus exposure and HLA in healthy donors. Study results and limitations: Three chains linked to CMV were shown in vitro to be specific for CMV antigens. In a later analysis, first-cohort TCR clusters were found to tend to co-occur in the 120 or so validation repertoires. TCR sequences were mostly rare, though some public TCRs occurred in many donors.

The CDR3 has 16 amino acids. The V and J ends lost 6 bases and 10 bases, in that order; junction bases with no gene match: 15. Germline V gene sequence: CDR1 SGHTA, CDR2 FQGTGA. The chain recombines TRBV7-3 with TRBJ1-6; TRBD1 aligns across 7 bases. The sequence was obtained from a man aged 18 to 29 in good health and CMV-seronegative. The sample taken for sequencing was PBMCs. Here the CDR3 DNA reads TGTGCCAGCAGGCCCTTTGACAGGGAAGAAGGGTCACCCCTCCACTTT. This encodes CASRPFDREEGSPLHF.